One sample yielded the 30 T cell receptor beta chains listed below, sequenced in a study of T cells expressing NK-cell markers. TCRdb re-called the 5' RACE reads, yielding one record per CDR3 amino acid sequence without DNA. The sample holds 450,000 to 600,000 distinct CDR3 sequences. Sequences were obtained from blood T cells: a sorted CD56 or NKG2C T cell subset, CD4+ or CD8+ T cells, or bulk PBMC T cells (not recorded which). These TCRs come from a man aged 18 to 30 in good health.

The gene calls are TRBV29-1 and TRBJ2-7; TCRdb calls TRBD1, which cannot be checked without DNA. Per the germline V gene, CDR1 is SQVTM and CDR2 is ANQGSEA. The CDR3 covers 14 residues. CDR3 region: CSVVRDPSSYEQYF.

The chain recombines TRBV20-1 with TRBJ2-7; TCRdb calls TRBD2, which cannot be checked without DNA. Germline V lookup: CDR1 DFQATT, CDR2 SNEGSKA (reference sequence). CDR3 length: 15 amino acids. The CDR3 sequence: CSAPDRSRGNYEQYF.

The J gene is TRBJ2-6, the V gene TRBV29-1. Germline-derived CDR1 and CDR2 are SQVTM and ANQGSEA. The CDR3 consists of 15 residues. Here the CDR3 reads CSVRAVISGANVLTF.

CDR3 residues: CASSDLISSHTEAFF. The genes are TRBV6-1 and TRBJ1-1; TCRdb's D call of TRBD1 is untestable without DNA. The CDR3 extends over 15 amino acids. The germline V gene encodes CDR1 MNHNS and CDR2 SASEGT.

The chain has TRBV6-2 or TRBV6-3 and TRBJ1-1; TCRdb picks TRBD1, but there is no DNA to check that call. Germline V gene lookup returns CDR1 MNHEY and CDR2 SVGEGT. This CDR3 is built from 15 residues. This CDR3 is CASSYGRGVYAEAFF.

J is TRBJ2-1 and V is TRBV24-1. Germline CDR1 is KGHDR and CDR2 is SFDVKD. CDR3 length: 13 residues. This CDR3 is CATSDPKPNEQFF.

This sequence joins TRBV6-5 and TRBJ1-3; TCRdb's assignment of TRBD1 cannot be checked, as there is no DNA. CDR3 length equals 17 residues. Looked up from germline, CDR1 is MNHEY and CDR2 is SVGAGI. The CDR3 loop is CASSYRSTGGTGNTIYF.

V gene TRBV20-1 combines with J gene TRBJ1-5. From germline, CDR1 is DFQATT and CDR2 SNEGSKA (reference sequence). The CDR3 loop spans 16 amino acids. The CDR3: CSAESQDLAGNQPQHF.

The chain joins TRBV5-1 to TRBJ2-3; with no DNA, the TCRdb D assignment of TRBD2 cannot be verified. This CDR3 has 17 amino acids. Germline V gene data show CDR1 as SGHRS and CDR2 as YFSETQ. CDR3 region: CASSGPLVRESTDTQYF.

The V gene is TRBV20-1, the J gene TRBJ2-7; TCRdb's D call of TRBD1 is untestable without DNA. The CDR3 is made up of 11 amino acids. The germline V gene encodes CDR1 DFQATT and CDR2 SNEGSKA (reference sequence). The CDR3 is CSAQTGYEQYF.

The V gene is TRBV6-1, the J gene TRBJ2-3; TCRdb's assignment of TRBD1 cannot be checked, as there is no DNA. Germline V CDR1 and CDR2: MNHNS, SASEGT. CDR3 length equals 17 residues. Here the CDR3 reads CASTKLPPLKGADTQYF.

The rearrangement uses TRBV18 and TRBJ2-1; TCRdb returns TRBD1, unconfirmable since there is no DNA. This CDR3 is 12 amino acids long. From germline, CDR1 is KGHSH and CDR2 LQKENI. The CDR3: CASSRRTGEQFF.

This sequence joins TRBV12-3 or TRBV12-4 and TRBJ1-2; the TCRdb D gene call, TRBD1, has no DNA to confirm it. There are 14 residues in the CDR3. This CDR3 reads CASSPGGSNYGYTF.

This rearrangement joins TRBV10-3 to TRBJ2-1; no DNA is available, so the TRBD2 call from TCRdb remains unchecked. Germline V gene data show CDR1 as ENHRY and CDR2 as SYGVKD. This CDR3 contains 15 residues. CDR3 sequence reads: CAISESRLASNEQFF.

The genes are TRBV24-1 and TRBJ2-3; absent DNA, TCRdb's TRBD1 call cannot be checked. The length of the CDR3 is 16 residues. Germline CDR1 and CDR2: KGHDR and SFDVKD. CDR3 region: CATSDAGTGDTDTQYF.

The CDR3 sequence: CASSSGQVTSSYNSPLHF. V is TRBV12-3 or TRBV12-4 and J is TRBJ1-6; TCRdb picks TRBD1, but there is no DNA to check that call. This CDR3 comprises 18 residues.

The chain joins TRBV6-1 to TRBJ1-5. The CDR3 spans 13 residues. Germline V lookup: CDR1 MNHNS, CDR2 SASEGT. CDR3 loop: CASTLAFNQPQHF.

The J gene is TRBJ1-3, the V gene TRBV20-1; the TRBD1 assignment by TCRdb is unverifiable without DNA. CDR1 and CDR2 from the germline V gene are DFQATT and SNEGSKA (reference sequence). CDR3 length: 13 residues. CDR3 amino acids: CSARSDRADTIYF.

The rearrangement uses TRBV28 and TRBJ1-1; TCRdb proposes TRBD1, but this gene call is untestable without DNA. CDR3 size: 13 residues. CDR1 is MDHEN and CDR2 is SYDVKM in the germline V gene. The chain's CDR3 is CASSYRDSSEAFF.

The CDR3 loop reads CATSSRQGWGTQYF. The chain recombines TRBV15 with TRBJ2-5; TCRdb's assignment of TRBD1 cannot be checked, as there is no DNA. The CDR3 runs to 14 residues. Germline CDR1 LNHNV, CDR2 YYDKDF (reference sequence).

The chain employs TRBV12-3 or TRBV12-4 and TRBJ2-1; checking the TCRdb D call of TRBD1 is not possible without DNA. This CDR3 is 16 amino acids long. This chain's CDR3 is CASSPPTRAGGHEQFF.

The CDR3 loop is CASSETDGGPQHF. The chain combines TRBV6-1 with TRBJ1-5. Germline-derived CDR1 and CDR2 are MNHNS and SASEGT. CDR3 length equals 13 residues.

The chain recombines TRBV4-2 with TRBJ2-1; the D call from TCRdb, TRBD1, cannot be confirmed without DNA. CDR1 is LGHNA and CDR2 is YNFKEQ in the germline V gene. The CDR3 is made up of 14 amino acids. CDR3 amino acids: CASMTGVGYNEQFF.

This chain connects TRBV6-1 to TRBJ2-6; TCRdb gives TRBD2 as the D gene, but with no DNA this cannot be confirmed. The CDR3 consists of 16 residues. Germline CDR1 and CDR2: MNHNS and SASEGT. CDR3 sequence: CASSGLAGPGANVLTF.

The J gene is TRBJ2-3, the V gene TRBV12-3 or TRBV12-4. The CDR3 is made up of 11 amino acids. The CDR3 protein is CASSKVSRQYF.

This sequence joins TRBV3-1 and TRBJ2-3; without DNA, the TCRdb call of TRBD1 cannot be checked. CDR3 length: 13 amino acids. Germline lookup yields CDR1 LGHDT and CDR2 YNNKEL (reference sequence). CDR3 sequence: CASSRQGSDTQYF.

This chain connects TRBV11-2 to TRBJ2-3; checking the TCRdb D call of TRBD1 is not possible without DNA. This CDR3 contains 15 residues. The germline CDR1 and CDR2 sequences are SGHAT and FQNNGV. The CDR3 spells CASSTDRGQTDTQYF. Filled out from reference TRBV11-2 and TRBJ2-3, the complete variable domain reads EAGVAQSPRYKIIEKRQSVAFWCNPISGHATLYWYQQILGQGPKLLIQFQNNGVVDDSQLPKDRFSAERLKGVDSTLKIQPAKLEDSAVYLCASSTDRGQTDTQYFGPGTRLTVL.

V usage is TRBV7-2 and J usage is TRBJ2-5; TCRdb proposes TRBD1, but this gene call is untestable without DNA. CDR1 is SGHTA and CDR2 is FQGNSA in the germline V gene. The CDR3 covers 14 residues. CDR3 amino acids: CASSQLDREETQYF.

The gene calls are TRBV4-2 and TRBJ2-1; TCRdb returns TRBD2, unconfirmable since there is no DNA. The CDR3 runs to 14 residues. Germline V gene lookup returns CDR1 LGHNA and CDR2 YNFKEQ. This chain's CDR3 is CASSEEGGLDEQFF.

The V call is TRBV13, the J call TRBJ2-1; no DNA is available, so the TRBD1 call from TCRdb remains unchecked. The CDR3 covers 14 residues. CDR1 and CDR2 (germline): PRHDT, FYEKMQ (reference sequence). CDR3 amino acids: CASSLEGNRAEQFF.